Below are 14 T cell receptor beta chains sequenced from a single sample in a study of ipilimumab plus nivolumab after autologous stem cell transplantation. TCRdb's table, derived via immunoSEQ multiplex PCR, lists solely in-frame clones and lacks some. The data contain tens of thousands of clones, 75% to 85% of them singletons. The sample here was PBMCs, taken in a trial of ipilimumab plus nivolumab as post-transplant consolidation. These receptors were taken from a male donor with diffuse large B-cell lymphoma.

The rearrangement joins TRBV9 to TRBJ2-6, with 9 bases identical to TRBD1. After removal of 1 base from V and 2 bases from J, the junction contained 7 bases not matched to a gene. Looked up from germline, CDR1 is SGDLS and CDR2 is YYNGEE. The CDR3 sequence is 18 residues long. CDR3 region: CASSVRGDRATGANVLTF. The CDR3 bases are TGTGCCAGCAGCGTAAGGGGGGACAGGGCCACTGGGGCCAACGTCCTGACTTTC.

In DNA, the CDR3 is TGTGCCAGCTCCCTCGGGAGTTACTACGAGCAGTACTTC. Protein sequence: CASSLGSYYEQYF. The chain is built from TRBV18 and TRBJ2-7; D possibly corresponds to TRBD2 (6 bases). This CDR3 is built from 13 residues. CDR1 is KGHSH, CDR2 LQKENI, per germline. Deletions cut 6 bases from V and 3 bases from J, with 12 bases between.

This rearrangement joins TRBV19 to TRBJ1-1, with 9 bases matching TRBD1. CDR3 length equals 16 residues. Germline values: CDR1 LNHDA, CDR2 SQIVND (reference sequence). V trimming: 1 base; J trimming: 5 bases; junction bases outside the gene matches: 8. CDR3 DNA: TGTGCCAGTAGTATAGGCCTAACAGGGGGCGAGACTGAAGCTTTCTTT. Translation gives CASSIGLTGGETEAFF.

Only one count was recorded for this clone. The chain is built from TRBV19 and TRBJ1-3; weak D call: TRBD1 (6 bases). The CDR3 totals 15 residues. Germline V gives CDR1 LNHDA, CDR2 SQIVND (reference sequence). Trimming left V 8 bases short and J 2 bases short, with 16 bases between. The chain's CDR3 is CASQRWGTTGNTIYF. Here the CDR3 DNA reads TGTGCCAGTCAGCGTTGGGGGACAACTGGAAACACCATATATTTT. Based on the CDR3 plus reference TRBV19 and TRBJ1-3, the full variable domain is DGGITQSPKYLFRKEGQNVTLSCEQNLNHDAMYWYRQDPGQGLRLIYYSQIVNDFQKGDIAEGYSVSREKKESFPLTVTSAQKNPTAFYLCASQRWGTTGNTIYFGEGSWLTVV.

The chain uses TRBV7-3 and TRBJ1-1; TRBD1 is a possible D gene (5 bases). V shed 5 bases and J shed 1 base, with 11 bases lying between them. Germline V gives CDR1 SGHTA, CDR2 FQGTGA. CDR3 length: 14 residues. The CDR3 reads CASSLGRTNTEAFF. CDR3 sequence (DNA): TGTGCCAGCAGCCTGGGACGGACGAACACTGAAGCTTTCTTT.

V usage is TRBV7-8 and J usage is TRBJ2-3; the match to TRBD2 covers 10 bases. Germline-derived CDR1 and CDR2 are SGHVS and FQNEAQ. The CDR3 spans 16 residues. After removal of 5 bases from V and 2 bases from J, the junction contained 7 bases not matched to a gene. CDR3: CASSRPGLAVTDTQYF. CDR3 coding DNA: TGTGCCAGCAGCCGCCCCGGACTAGCGGTCACAGATACGCAGTATTTT.

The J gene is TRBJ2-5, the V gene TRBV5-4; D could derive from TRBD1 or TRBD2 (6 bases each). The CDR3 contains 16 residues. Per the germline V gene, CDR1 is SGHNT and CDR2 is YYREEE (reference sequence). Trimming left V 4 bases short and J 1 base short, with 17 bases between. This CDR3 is CASSPAWGATQETQYF. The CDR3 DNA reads TGTGCCAGCAGCCCCGCATGGGGGGCAACCCAAGAGACCCAGTACTTC.

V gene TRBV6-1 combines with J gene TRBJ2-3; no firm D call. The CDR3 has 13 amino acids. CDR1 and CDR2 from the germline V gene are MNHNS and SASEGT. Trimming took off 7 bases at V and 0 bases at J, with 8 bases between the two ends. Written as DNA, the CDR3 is TGTGCCAGCATCCAAGGTAGCACAGATACGCAGTATTTT. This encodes CASIQGSTDTQYF.

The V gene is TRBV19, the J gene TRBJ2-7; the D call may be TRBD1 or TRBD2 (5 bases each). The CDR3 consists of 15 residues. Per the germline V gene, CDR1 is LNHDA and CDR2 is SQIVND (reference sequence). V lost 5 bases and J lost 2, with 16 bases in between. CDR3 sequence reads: CASSAAGTGTYEQYF. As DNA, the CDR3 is TGTGCCAGTAGTGCCGCCGGGACGGGAACCTACGAGCAGTACTTC.

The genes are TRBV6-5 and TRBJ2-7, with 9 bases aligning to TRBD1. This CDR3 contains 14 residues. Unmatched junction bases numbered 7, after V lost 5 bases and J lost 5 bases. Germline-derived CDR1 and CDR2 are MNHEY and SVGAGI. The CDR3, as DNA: TGTGCCAGCAGTATACGACAGGGGGGGAACGAGCAGTACTTC. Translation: CASSIRQGGNEQYF.

The DNA of the CDR3 is TGTGCCAGCAGCTTACCCCTTAAATCACCCCTCCACTTT. It encodes CASSLPLKSPLHF. The J gene is TRBJ1-6, the V gene TRBV7-2; D is undetermined. CDR1 is SGHTA, CDR2 FQGNSA, per germline. This CDR3 contains 13 residues. V lost 2 bases, J lost 10 bases, and 9 bases lay in between.

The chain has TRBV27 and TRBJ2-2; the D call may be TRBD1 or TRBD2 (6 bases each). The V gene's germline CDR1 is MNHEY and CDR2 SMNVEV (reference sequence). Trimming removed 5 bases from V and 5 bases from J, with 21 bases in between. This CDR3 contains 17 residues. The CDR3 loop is CASSPGVVGGVTGELFF. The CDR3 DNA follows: TGTGCCAGCAGTCCCGGGGTGGTGGGGGGCGTTACCGGGGAGCTGTTTTTT.

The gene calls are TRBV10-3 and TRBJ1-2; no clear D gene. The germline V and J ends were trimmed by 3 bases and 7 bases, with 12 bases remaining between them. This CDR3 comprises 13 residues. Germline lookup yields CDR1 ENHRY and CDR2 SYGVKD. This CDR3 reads CAISEQPGSGYTF. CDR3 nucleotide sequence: TGTGCCATCAGTGAACAACCTGGTAGTGGCTACACCTTC.

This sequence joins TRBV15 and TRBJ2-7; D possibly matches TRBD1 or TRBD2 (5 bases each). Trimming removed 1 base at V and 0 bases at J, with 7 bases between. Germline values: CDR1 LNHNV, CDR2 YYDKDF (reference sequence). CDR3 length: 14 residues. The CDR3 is CATSRGDVSYEQYF. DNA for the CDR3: TGTGCCACCAGCAGAGGGGACGTCTCCTACGAGCAGTACTTC.